This T cell receptor beta chain was recorded in a study of T cell responses to AZD1222 COVID-19 vaccine (dated by TCRdb to the early 2020s). A note on the overall study: TCR sequencing was performed for 230 to 250 trial participants, of whom about 210 were given two doses of AZD1222 and around 26 were given two doses of MenACWY control vaccine. Enrollment into the trials was organized by age into subgroups of 18-55, 56-69 and 70-plus years, and those subgroups contained about 160, 30 and 59 TCR-sequenced participants, respectively. General conclusions and limits of the study: Most participants were white British and females outnumbered males, and the authors suggested that clonal diversity may have been underestimated. Vaccine-associated CD4 TCRs spanned the whole spike protein, with dominant responses in regions 160-218 and 743-854. Because no day 14 peak-response samples were available, repertoires were characterized only after the peak T cell response. The 56-69-year group was small, and its depth increase did not reach significance, likely because of low power. Only six or seven AZD1222 recipients were SARS-CoV-2 seropositive at baseline, limiting conclusions about previously exposed vaccinees. After two AZD1222 doses, spike-specific TCR breadth and depth were significantly higher than at day 0 and than in MenACWY recipients. Reportedly, close to half of the unique spike-specific TCRs recognized epitopes lying outside the regions that are mutated in the B.1.351 and B.1.1.7 variants.

The CDR3 regions of human TCRbeta chains were subjected to immunosequencing. Turning to the authors' computational methods: Repertoire TCRs were matched against a reference library of SARS-CoV-2-specific TCRs generated with the MIRA antigen-specificity platform. Breadth was defined as the fraction of unique TCRs that were SARS-CoV-2-associated, and depth was defined as the fraction of total T cells that were SARS-CoV-2-associated. Using the MIRA data, each spike-specific TCR was mapped to the spike region that the TCR reacts to and placed in a CD4 or CD8 class. Log10-transformed breadth and depth values were compared by one-way ANOVA with Sidak's multiple comparisons tests. TCRdb retrieved this table from immuneACCESS and kept in-frame rearrangements only. Not all clones are present; in checked studies, unresolved V genes account for under half, and no reason is known for the remainder. From that table come the V and J calls and clone size; the DNA was used to work out D and trimming. The sample includes 70,000 or so clones, with less than 85% observed a single time. The ten top clones hold 20% to 30% of the sample.

As for this clone: Its antigen has not been determined. No base-level quality is on record; no much larger clone is a single base apart.

The CDR3 numbers 15 residues from cysteine through phenylalanine. Left in the record is the CDR3 DNA by itself, 45 bases read in frame from the first base. From the germline V gene, CDR1 is SGHTA and CDR2 is FQGNSA. V and J are truncated by 5 bases and 4 bases respectively, leaving an intervening sequence of 17 bases. The time point label on this specimen signifies: baseline before first vaccination. The treatment or condition label, as the study defines it: meningococcal conjugate vaccine given as trial control. Vaccinee samples came from UK trials COV001 and COV002, including a single-blind randomized controlled phase 2/3 trial of AZD1222 (ChAdOx1 nCoV-19) in healthy adults. Trial participant PBMC samples were collected at day 0 and day 28 after the second dose for TCRbeta chain sequencing.

The sequences come from peripheral blood, collected on day 0 of MenACWY control vaccination. The receptor comes from an adult in good health. The chain uses TRBV7-2 and TRBJ1-2; too little of a D gene remains to name it. Read as DNA, the sequence is TGTGCCAGCAGCCCCATGACGGGTGATGGCTATGGCTACACCTTC. Translated, this is CASSPMTGDGYGYTF.